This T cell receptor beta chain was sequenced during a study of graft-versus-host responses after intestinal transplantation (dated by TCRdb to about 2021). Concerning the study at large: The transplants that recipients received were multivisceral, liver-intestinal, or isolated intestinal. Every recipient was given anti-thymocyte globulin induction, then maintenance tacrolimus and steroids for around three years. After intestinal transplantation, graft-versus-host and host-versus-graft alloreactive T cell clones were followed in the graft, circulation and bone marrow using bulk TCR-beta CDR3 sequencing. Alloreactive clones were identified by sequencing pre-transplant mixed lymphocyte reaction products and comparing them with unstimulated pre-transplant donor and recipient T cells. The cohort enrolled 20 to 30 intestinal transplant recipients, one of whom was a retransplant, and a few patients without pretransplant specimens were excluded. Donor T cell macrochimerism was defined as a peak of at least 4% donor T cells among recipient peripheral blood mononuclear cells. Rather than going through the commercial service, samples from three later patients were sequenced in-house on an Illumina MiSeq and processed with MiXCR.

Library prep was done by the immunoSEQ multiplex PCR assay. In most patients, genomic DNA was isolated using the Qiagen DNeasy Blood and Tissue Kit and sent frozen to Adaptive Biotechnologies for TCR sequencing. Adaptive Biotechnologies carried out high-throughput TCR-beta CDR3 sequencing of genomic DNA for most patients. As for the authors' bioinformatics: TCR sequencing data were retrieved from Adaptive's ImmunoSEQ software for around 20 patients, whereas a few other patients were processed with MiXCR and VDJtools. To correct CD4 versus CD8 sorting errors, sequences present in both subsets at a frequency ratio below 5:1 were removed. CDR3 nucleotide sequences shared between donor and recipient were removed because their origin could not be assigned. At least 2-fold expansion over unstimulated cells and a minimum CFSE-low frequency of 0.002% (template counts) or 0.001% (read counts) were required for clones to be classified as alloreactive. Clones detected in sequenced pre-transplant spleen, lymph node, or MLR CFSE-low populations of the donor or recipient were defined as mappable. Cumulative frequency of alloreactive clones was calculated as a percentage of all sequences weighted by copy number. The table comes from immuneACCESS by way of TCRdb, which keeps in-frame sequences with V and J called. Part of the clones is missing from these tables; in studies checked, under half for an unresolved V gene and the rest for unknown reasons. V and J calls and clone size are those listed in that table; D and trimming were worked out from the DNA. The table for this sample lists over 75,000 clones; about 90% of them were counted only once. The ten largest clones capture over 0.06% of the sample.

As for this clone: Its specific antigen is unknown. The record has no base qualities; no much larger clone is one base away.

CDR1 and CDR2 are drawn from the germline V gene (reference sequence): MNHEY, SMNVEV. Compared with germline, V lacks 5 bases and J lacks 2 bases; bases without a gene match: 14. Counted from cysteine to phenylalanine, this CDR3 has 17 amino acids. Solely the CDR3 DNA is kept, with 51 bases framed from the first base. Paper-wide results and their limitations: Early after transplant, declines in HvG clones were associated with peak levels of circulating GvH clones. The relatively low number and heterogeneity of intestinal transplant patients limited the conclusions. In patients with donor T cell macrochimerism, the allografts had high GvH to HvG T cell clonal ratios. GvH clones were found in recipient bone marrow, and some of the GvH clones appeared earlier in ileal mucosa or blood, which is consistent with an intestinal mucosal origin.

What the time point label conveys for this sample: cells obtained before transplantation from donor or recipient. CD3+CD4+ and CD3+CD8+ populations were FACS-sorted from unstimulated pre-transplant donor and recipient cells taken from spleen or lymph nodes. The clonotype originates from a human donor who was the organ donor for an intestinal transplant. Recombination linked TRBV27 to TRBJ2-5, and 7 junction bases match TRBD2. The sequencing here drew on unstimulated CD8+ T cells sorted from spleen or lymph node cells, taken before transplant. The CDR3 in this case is CASSPQGGSFRQETQYF. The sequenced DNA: TGTGCCAGCAGTCCTCAGGGCGGGAGCTTTAGACAAGAGACCCAGTACTTC.